This TCR beta chain emerged from a study of human T cells and chemical hapten exposure. Study information: Patch tests put 0.01% DPC on the upper back, and the results were checked at 6 days. Patients, chiefly female, had alopecia areata, totalis or universalis.

Noted time point: patch test 2, 6 weeks after DPC sensitization. Described treatment: therapeutic diphenylcyclopropenone sensitization with weekly scalp DPC. About this clonotype: The antigen is undetermined.

V was clipped by 5 bases and J by 4 bases; unmatched bases: 3. The V gene's germline CDR1 is SGHTA and CDR2 FQGNSA. This CDR3 spans 15 amino acids. TCRdb redid the calling of the RACE reads with MiXCR, one entry per CDR3 protein. This sample carries approximately 97,000 distinct CDR3 sequences, about an eighth of them seen once, and the ten largest clones take about 3%. Study-level findings and limits: Donors were affected by alopecia, so their immune reaction might vary from that of healthy individuals.

The TCR originated in a woman in her 40s with alopecia areata. Some clones in this sample may be carry-over from other donors' samples. This sequence joins TRBV7-2 and TRBJ2-1; 12 bases are a match to TRBD1. The input for sequencing was whole blood, taken in connection with sensitization to the hapten diphenylcyclopropenone (DPC). CDR3 sequence: CASSRDRGRYNEQFF. The CDR3 DNA follows: TGTGCCAGCAGCCGGGACAGGGGGCGGTACAATGAGCAGTTCTTC. Drawing the rest from reference TRBV7-2 and TRBJ2-1, the complete variable domain is GAGVSQSPSNKVTEKGKDVELRCDPISGHTALYWYRQSLGQGLEFLIYFQGNSAPDKSGLPSDRFSAERTGGSVSTLTIQRTQQEDSAVYLCASSRDRGRYNEQFFGPGTRLTVL.